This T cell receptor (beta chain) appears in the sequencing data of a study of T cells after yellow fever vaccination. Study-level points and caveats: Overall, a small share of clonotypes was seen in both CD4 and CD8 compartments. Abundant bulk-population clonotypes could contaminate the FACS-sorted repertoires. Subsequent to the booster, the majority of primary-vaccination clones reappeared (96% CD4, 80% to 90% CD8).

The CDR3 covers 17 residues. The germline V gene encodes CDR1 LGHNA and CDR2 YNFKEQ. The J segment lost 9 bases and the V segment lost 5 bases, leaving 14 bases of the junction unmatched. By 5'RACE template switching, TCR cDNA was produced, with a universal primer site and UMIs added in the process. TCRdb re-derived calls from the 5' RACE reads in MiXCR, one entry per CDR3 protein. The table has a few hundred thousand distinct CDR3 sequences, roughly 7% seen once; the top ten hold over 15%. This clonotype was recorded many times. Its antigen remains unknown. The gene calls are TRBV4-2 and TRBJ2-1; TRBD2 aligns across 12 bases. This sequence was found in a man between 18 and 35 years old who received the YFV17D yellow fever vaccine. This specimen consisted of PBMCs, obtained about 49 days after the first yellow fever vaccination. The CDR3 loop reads CASSYTSGGLGYGEQFF. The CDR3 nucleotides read TGTGCCAGCAGCTATACTAGCGGGGGGCTAGGGTACGGTGAGCAGTTCTTC.